This TCR beta chain was obtained from a study of blood T cell repertoires in COVID-19. The CDR3 runs 12 residues. The germline V and J ends were trimmed by 7 bases and 1 base, with 8 bases remaining between them. Germline V gene lookup returns CDR1 SQVTM and CDR2 ANQGSEA. Only in-frame clones appear in the TCRdb table, and some are missing; sequencing was by immunoSEQ multiplex PCR. The sample lists 25,000 to 30,000 clones, roughly 80% occurring once. The clonotype was recovered from a man older than 75 with active COVID-19. This rearrangement joins TRBV29-1 to TRBJ1-5, with D maybe TRBD1 (6 bases). Material: peripheral blood. DNA of the CDR3: TGCAGCGCCCAGGGGAGCAATCAGCCCCAGCATTTT. Its protein product is CSAQGSNQPQHF. The entire variable domain, with the rest obtained from reference TRBV29-1 and TRBJ1-5, is as follows: SAVISQKPSRDICQRGTSLTIQCQVDSQVTMMFWYRQQPGQSLTLIATANQGSEATYESGFVIDKFPISRPNLTFSTLTVSNMSPEDSSIYLCSAQGSNQPQHFGDGTRLSIL.